Listed below are T cell receptor beta chains from one sample, sequenced in a study of T cell changes during pregnancy in multiple sclerosis. The assay was immunoSEQ multiplex PCR, and TCRdb's table has in-frame clones only and misses some. The table includes roughly 40,000 clones, 91% detected once. This specimen consisted of CD4+ T cells from peripheral blood mononuclear cells, obtained in the second trimester of pregnancy. The receptors derive from a female donor in good health, enrolled as a control in a pregnancy study. Each CDR3 is given with its conserved first and last residue. The D gene is left open where the match is weak. Clone size, where shown, is once, few, many, or a class for clones that have expanded.

d_call	v_call	clone_size	j_call	cdr3_nt	cdr3_aa
TRBD1	TRBV9	-	TRBJ2-1	TGTGCCAGCAGCGTGAGCGGACAGGGGGGAAATGAGCAGTTCTTC	CASSVSGQGGNEQFF
TRBD1	TRBV5-1	-	TRBJ2-2	TGCGCCAGCCAGAAAGGGCAGGGGGACACCGGGGAGCTGTTTTTT	CASQKGQGDTGELFF
TRBD2	TRBV5-1	-	TRBJ2-7	TGCGCCAGCAGCTTGGCGGGGACTAGCGGGAGCTACCAGCAGTACTTC	CASSLAGTSGSYQQYF
TRBD1	TRBV7-9	-	TRBJ1-4	TGTGCCAGCAGCCCGGGACAGAATGAAAAACTGTTTTTT	CASSPGQNEKLFF
TRBD1	TRBV6-1	-	TRBJ1-4	TGTGCCAGCAGTCCCTCCGACAGGGACGATGAAAAACTGTTTTTT	CASSPSDRDDEKLFF
TRBD1	TRBV13	-	TRBJ2-5	TGTGCCAGCAGCTATCTTAGGGGGCCCGGGACCCAGTACTTC	CASSYLRGPGTQYF
TRBD1	TRBV5-4	once	TRBJ2-2	TGTGCCAGCAGCTTGGGGACAGGGGTCGTGAACACCGGGGAGCTGTTTTTT	CASSLGTGVVNTGELFF
TRBD2	TRBV5-6	-	TRBJ2-1	TGTGCCAGCAGCCCTAGGACCCCGGGTCGCGGGAGGTATAAGGATGAGCAGTTCTTC	CASSPRTPGRGRYKDEQFF
-	TRBV11-2	few	TRBJ1-2	TGTGCCAGCAGCACCCACAGGGATGGGGACTATGGCTACACCTTC	CASSTHRDGDYGYTF
TRBD1	TRBV15	-	TRBJ2-7	TGTGCCACCCTAGCCCGGGACAGGGGGCAGGACGAGCAGTACTTC	CATLARDRGQDEQYF
TRBD2	TRBV5-1	-	TRBJ2-3	TGCGCCAGCAGCTCCGGACTAGCGGGAGCGGTAGATACGCAGTATTTT	CASSSGLAGAVDTQYF
-	TRBV5-5	-	TRBJ2-3	TGTGCCAGCAGCGACGTTTTACGGGCAGATACGCAGTATTTT	CASSDVLRADTQYF
-	TRBV4-1	-	TRBJ2-5	TGCGCCAGCAGCCAAGATTCGCGGGATATAGAGACCCAGTACTTC	CASSQDSRDIETQYF
TRBD1	TRBV2	-	TRBJ2-1	TGTGCCAGCAGTCCTCATGACAGGGGGCACAATGAGCAGTTCTTC	CASSPHDRGHNEQFF
-	TRBV7-9	once	TRBJ2-1	TGTGCCAGCAGCTTAGGGGTACTAGGTTCTTCTGAGCAGTTCTTC	CASSLGVLGSSEQFF
-	TRBV18	-	TRBJ1-5	TGTGCCAGCTCACGGGCAGACCTCCAGCCCCAGCATTTT	CASSRADLQPQHF
-	TRBV28	-	TRBJ2-7	TGTGCCAGCAGTACCTTTGGCGGGGATATCTACGAGCAGTACTTC	CASSTFGGDIYEQYF
-	TRBV18	-	TRBJ1-6	TGTGCCAGCTCCCCCCGGGGGGGACCACCCCTCCACTTT	CASSPRGGPPLHF
TRBD1	TRBV10-3	-	TRBJ2-3	TGTGCCATCCATGGACAGGCCGCAGATACGCAGTATTTT	CAIHGQAADTQYF
TRBD1	TRBV27	-	TRBJ2-1	TGTGCCAGCAGTTCCCCGGACAGGATGACGTTGGGCTCCTACAATGAGCAGTTCTTC	CASSSPDRMTLGSYNEQFF
TRBD1	TRBV19	-	TRBJ1-5	TGTGCCAGTCGGCCCCGGGACAGGGTCGAACAGCCCCAGCATTTT	CASRPRDRVEQPQHF
TRBD1	TRBV28	-	TRBJ2-4	TGTGCCAGCAACCGACAGGGATTTGACTCTAAAACCAAAAACATTCAGTACTTC	CASNRQGFDSKTKNIQYF
-	TRBV5-8	-	TRBJ1-1	TGTGCCAGCAGCTTGGCCCATTACACTGAAGCTTTCTTT	CASSLAHYTEAFF
-	TRBV7-9	few	TRBJ1-2	TGTGCCAGCAGCTTAGGGGCTGCCTATGGCTACACCTTC	CASSLGAAYGYTF
-	TRBV7-3	-	TRBJ1-1	TGTGCCAGCAGCTTACGGGGGGGAGACGAAGCTTTCTTT	CASSLRGGDEAFF
-	TRBV5-4	-	TRBJ1-2	TGTGCCAGCAGCTTTTTCGGCCAGGGAATAATGGACTATGGCTACACCTTC	CASSFFGQGIMDYGYTF
-	TRBV29-1	once	TRBJ1-4	TGCAGCGTCACACAGGGTGTTAATGAAAAACTGTTTTTT	CSVTQGVNEKLFF
TRBD1	TRBV18	-	TRBJ2-7	TGTGCCAGCTCACCCCTGGGGACAGGATTCTACGAGCAGTACTTC	CASSPLGTGFYEQYF
TRBD2	TRBV11-2	-	TRBJ2-3	TGTGCCAGCAGCTCGAACAGCCGGGGGGGCCGCACGGATACGCAGTATTTT	CASSSNSRGGRTDTQYF
TRBD1	TRBV28	-	TRBJ1-1	TGTGCCAGCTGGGACAGGGCAAACCCTGAAGCTTTCTTT	CASWDRANPEAFF
TRBD2	TRBV4-2	-	TRBJ2-1	TGTGCCAGCAGCCGGCGGGGGGGCCCTTACAATGAGCAGTTCTTC	CASSRRGGPYNEQFF
-	TRBV4-1	-	TRBJ1-6	TGCGCCAGCAGCCGCCGGGGGGGGTATAATTCACCCCTCCACTTT	CASSRRGGYNSPLHF
-	TRBV5-1	-	TRBJ2-7	TGCGCCAGCAGCCCCACGGACTTTCCTTCCTACGAGCAGTACTTC	CASSPTDFPSYEQYF
TRBD2	TRBV5-1	-	TRBJ2-6	TGCGCCAGCAGCTTGACCACGGGGGGCTCTGGGGCCAACGTCCTGACTTTC	CASSLTTGGSGANVLTF
TRBD1	TRBV5-1	once	TRBJ2-2	TGCGCCAGCAGCCTCTTGGACAGGGTAGCCGGGGAGCTGTTTTTT	CASSLLDRVAGELFF
-	TRBV10-1	-	TRBJ2-7	TGCGCCAGCAGCCCGACAGACTACGAGCAGTACTTC	CASSPTDYEQYF
TRBD2	TRBV15	-	TRBJ2-7	TGTGCCACCAGCAGAGATCGGGGCCAGCGGCAGCAAAGCGGGGGGCCATACTACGAGCAGTACTTC	CATSRDRGQRQQSGGPYYEQYF
TRBD1	TRBV9	-	TRBJ2-7	TGTGCCAGCAGCGCGGATAAACAGGGGGCCCGCCCTAGCGAGCAGTACTTC	CASSADKQGARPSEQYF
-	TRBV5-4	-	TRBJ2-5	TGTGCCAGCAGCTTGGATCCAGGAGAGGGAGAGACCCAGTACTTC	CASSLDPGEGETQYF
-	TRBV2	few	TRBJ1-3	TGTGCCAGCAGCGCCAGGGGTACAGGTTACCTCCTCTCTGGAAACACCATATATTTT	CASSARGTGYLLSGNTIYF
TRBD2	TRBV7-8	once	TRBJ2-5	TGTGCCAGCAGCTTAGGTTTGGATAGCGGGGCAGGAGCCCAGTACTTC	CASSLGLDSGAGAQYF
TRBD1	TRBV5-4	-	TRBJ2-7	TGTGCCAGCAGCTTGCCAGGGGGTTCCTACGAGCAGTACTTC	CASSLPGGSYEQYF
-	TRBV28	-	TRBJ2-7	TGTGCCAGCTTACCTCAGGGGAGGGCCTACGAGCAGTACTTC	CASLPQGRAYEQYF
TRBD1	TRBV19	-	TRBJ1-5	TGTGCCACCAGTAGCGGGACAGCCCCCAATCAGCCCCAGCATTTT	CATSSGTAPNQPQHF
TRBD1	TRBV30	few	TRBJ1-5	TGTGCCTGGAGATCCCCGGGACAGGGGCTACAGCCCCAGCATTTT	CAWRSPGQGLQPQHF
TRBD1	TRBV19	-	TRBJ1-1	TGTGCCAGTAGTCCCCAGGGGGGCACTGAAGCTTTCTTT	CASSPQGGTEAFF
-	TRBV7-2	-	TRBJ1-2	TGTGCCAGCAGCTCGTGGACAGCCCGCGTTTATGGCTACACCTTC	CASSSWTARVYGYTF
-	TRBV28	-	TRBJ1-1	TGTGCCAGCAGTTCCCCTCGAGGGCCGAACACTGAAGCTTTCTTT	CASSSPRGPNTEAFF
TRBD1	TRBV6-1	-	TRBJ1-1	TGTGCCAGCAGGGGGGACAGTGACGGCTCTGAAGCTTTCTTT	CASRGDSDGSEAFF
-	TRBV5-6	-	TRBJ2-7	TGTGCCAGCAGCTTATCCGTCGGGAGTGATTGGGACGAGCAGTACTTC	CASSLSVGSDWDEQYF
-	TRBV7-3	few	TRBJ2-2	TGTGCCAGCAGCCCTGCAGGAGGGGAGCTGTTTTTT	CASSPAGGELFF
-	TRBV27	once	TRBJ2-2	TGTGCCAGCAGTAGGTCCGGGGTGGCGAACACCGGGGAGCTGTTTTTT	CASSRSGVANTGELFF
-	TRBV28	-	TRBJ2-7	TGTGCCAGCAGCCCCCGCTACGAGCAGTACTTC	CASSPRYEQYF
-	TRBV28	once	TRBJ1-2	TGTGCCAGCAGGGTCCGACAGAGTAACTATGGCTACACCTTC	CASRVRQSNYGYTF
-	TRBV10-3	-	TRBJ2-7	TGTGCCATCAGTGAGTCTTTGGGCCGAAGCTACGAGCAGTACTTC	CAISESLGRSYEQYF